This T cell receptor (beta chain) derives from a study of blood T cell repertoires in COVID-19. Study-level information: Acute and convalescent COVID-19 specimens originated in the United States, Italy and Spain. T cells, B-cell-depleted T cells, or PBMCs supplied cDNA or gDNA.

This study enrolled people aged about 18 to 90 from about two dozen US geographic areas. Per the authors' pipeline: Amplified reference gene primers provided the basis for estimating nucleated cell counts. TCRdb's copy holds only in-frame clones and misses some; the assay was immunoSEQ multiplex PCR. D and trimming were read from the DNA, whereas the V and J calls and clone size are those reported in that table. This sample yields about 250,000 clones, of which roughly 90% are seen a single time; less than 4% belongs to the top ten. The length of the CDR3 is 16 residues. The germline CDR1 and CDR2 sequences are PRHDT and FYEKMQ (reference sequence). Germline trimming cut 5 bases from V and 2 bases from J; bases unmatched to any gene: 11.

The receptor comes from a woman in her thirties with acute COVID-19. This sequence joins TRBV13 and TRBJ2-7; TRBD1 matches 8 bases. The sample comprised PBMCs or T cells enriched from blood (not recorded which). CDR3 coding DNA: TGTGCCAGCAGCCTTAGATATCAGACAGGGGCCTACGAGCAGTACTTC. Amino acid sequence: CASSLRYQTGAYEQYF.